The rows below give T cell receptor beta chains drawn from one sample of a study of blood T cell repertoires in COVID-19. The table came from immunoSEQ multiplex PCR; TCRdb's copy has only in-frame clones and leaves some out. The sample has 40,000 to 55,000 clones, roughly 88% seen once. The sample comprised peripheral blood. Receptors originate from a man in his forties or fifties with active COVID-19. Both conserved end residues are part of each CDR3. The D gene is left open where the match is weak. A row's size may be missing; if present it is once, few, many or a size class.

V gene,CDR3 length,clone size,D gene,J gene,CDR3 protein,CDR3 DNA
TRBV6-2/TRBV6-3,14,few,.,TRBJ2-2,CASSDAGLTGELFF,TGTGCCAGCAGCGACGCGGGTCTAACCGGGGAGCTGTTTTTT
TRBV18,14,.,.,TRBJ2-7,CASSPIQKTGEQYF,TGTGCCAGCTCACCAATCCAGAAAACGGGCGAGCAGTACTTC
TRBV2,15,.,TRBD1,TRBJ1-3,CASSPGQGRGNTIYF,TGTGCCAGCAGTCCAGGACAGGGAAGAGGAAACACCATATATTTT
TRBV3-1/TRBV3-2,19,.,TRBD2,TRBJ2-5,CASSQARGAGGPTQETQYF,TGTGCCAGCAGCCAGGCCCGGGGAGCGGGGGGGCCAACTCAAGAGACCCAGTACTTC
TRBV18,15,.,.,TRBJ1-1,CASFTPGQPNTEAFF,TGTGCCAGCTTCACCCCGGGTCAGCCGAACACTGAAGCTTTCTTT
TRBV15,15,.,.,TRBJ2-5,CATSRPGEGQETQYF,TGTGCCACCAGCAGGCCGGGAGAAGGACAAGAGACCCAGTACTTC
TRBV11-1,14,.,TRBD1,TRBJ1-1,CASSLNRGATEAFF,TGTGCCAGCAGCCTTAACAGGGGGGCGACTGAAGCTTTCTTT
TRBV18,16,.,TRBD2,TRBJ2-7,CASSSTSGGGNYEQYF,TGTGCCAGCTCGTCGACTAGCGGGGGGGGGAACTACGAGCAGTACTTC
TRBV7-2,13,.,TRBD1,TRBJ2-7,CASSSRTGYEQYF,TGTGCCAGCAGCTCCCGGACAGGGTATGAGCAGTACTTC
TRBV5-1,14,.,.,TRBJ1-2,CASSLGQSNYGYTF,TGCGCCAGCAGCCTAGGACAGAGCAACTATGGCTACACCTTC
TRBV5-4,17,.,TRBD2,TRBJ2-2,CASSLAGLAGDTGELFF,TGTGCCAGCAGCTTGGCCGGGCTAGCGGGAGATACCGGGGAGCTGTTTTTT
TRBV28,12,.,.,TRBJ2-7,CASSRGTSEQYF,TGTGCCAGTTCGAGGGGGACCTCCGAGCAGTACTTC
TRBV30,15,.,TRBD1,TRBJ1-2,CAWSGPGQFNYGYTF,TGTGCCTGGAGTGGCCCGGGACAGTTTAACTATGGCTACACCTTC
TRBV7-6,17,.,.,TRBJ1-3,CASSQVGLPYSGNTIYF,TGTGCCAGCAGTCAGGTGGGGCTGCCGTACTCTGGAAACACCATATATTTT
TRBV6-6,16,.,TRBD2,TRBJ2-4,CASSLGTSGGRIIQYF,TGTGCCAGCAGTTTGGGAACTAGCGGGGGCCGGATCATTCAGTACTTC
TRBV6-1,17,.,TRBD2,TRBJ2-1,CASSVGLAGGHHNEQFF,TGTGCCAGCAGTGTGGGACTAGCGGGGGGGCACCACAATGAGCAGTTCTTC
TRBV4-1,20,.,.,TRBJ1-2,CASSQPGGPLGLRLNYGYTF,TGCGCCAGCAGCCAACCGGGGGGCCCTCTCGGACTTCGGCTCAACTATGGCTACACCTTC
TRBV7-9,17,.,TRBD1,TRBJ1-2,CASIVMDRGQGVYGYTF,TGTGCCAGCATCGTGATGGACAGGGGGCAAGGGGTCTATGGCTACACCTTC
TRBV5-1,16,.,.,TRBJ1-3,CASSPLGLEMGNTIYF,TGCGCCAGCAGCCCCCTAGGACTCGAGATGGGAAACACCATATATTTT
TRBV19,14,.,TRBD1,TRBJ2-2,CASIRDRYTGELFF,TGTGCCAGTATCCGGGACAGATACACCGGGGAGCTGTTTTTT
TRBV9,15,.,TRBD1,TRBJ2-3,CASSTGTDSTDTQYF,TGTGCCAGCAGCACTGGGACAGATAGCACAGATACGCAGTATTTT
TRBV6-5,14,.,.,TRBJ1-5,CASSYDSRNQPQHF,TGTGCCAGCAGTTACGACTCGCGTAATCAGCCCCAGCATTTT
TRBV6-2/TRBV6-3,15,once,.,TRBJ2-3,CASSYGQGITDTQYF,TGTGCCAGCAGTTATGGGCAGGGAATCACCGATACGCAGTATTTT
TRBV6-5,16,.,TRBD2,TRBJ2-1,CASSFLTSGTYNEQFF,TGTGCCAGCAGTTTTCTGACTAGCGGGACCTACAATGAGCAGTTCTTC
TRBV5-1,16,.,TRBD2,TRBJ2-1,CASSSGLASSYNEQFF,TGCGCCAGCAGCTCGGGACTAGCGAGCTCCTACAATGAGCAGTTCTTC
TRBV14,13,.,.,TRBJ2-2,CASRPRSTGELFF,TGTGCCAGCAGACCCCGGAGCACCGGGGAGCTGTTTTTT
TRBV7-9,16,.,TRBD1,TRBJ2-2,CASSFGQGFYSGELFF,TGTGCCAGCAGCTTTGGACAGGGGTTTTATTCCGGGGAGCTGTTTTTT
TRBV19,17,.,.,TRBJ2-2,CASSTGGGGTITGELFF,TGTGCCAGTAGTACCGGAGGGGGCGGGACGATCACCGGGGAGCTGTTTTTT
TRBV7-2,15,.,.,TRBJ1-5,CASSSRQVAAQPQHF,TGTGCCAGCAGCTCCCGACAGGTTGCGGCTCAGCCCCAGCATTTT
TRBV5-1,14,few,.,TRBJ2-7,CASSLAQGNYEQYF,TGCGCCAGCAGCTTGGCCCAGGGGAACTACGAGCAGTACTTC
TRBV5-6,15,.,.,TRBJ1-1,CASSPYNAGTSRAFF,TGTGCCAGCAGCCCTTATAACGCAGGGACTAGTAGAGCTTTCTTT
TRBV7-9,17,.,.,TRBJ1-4,CASSLGLGHGTSEKLFF,TGTGCCAGCAGCTTAGGGCTGGGACACGGAACGAGCGAAAAACTGTTTTTT
TRBV7-9,16,.,TRBD1,TRBJ2-2,CASSPPRSTGNGELFF,TGTGCCAGCAGTCCTCCCCGATCGACAGGGAACGGGGAGCTGTTTTTT
TRBV11-1,16,.,TRBD1,TRBJ2-1,CASSHLPGTVYNEQFF,TGTGCCAGCAGCCATCTCCCCGGGACAGTCTACAATGAGCAGTTCTTC
TRBV9,14,.,.,TRBJ2-3,CASSLYGVGDTQYF,TGTGCCAGCAGCCTGTACGGGGTCGGGGATACGCAGTATTTT
TRBV6-5,12,.,.,TRBJ1-2,CASSLDGVGYTF,TGTGCCAGCAGTCTAGACGGGGTTGGCTACACCTTC
TRBV19,12,.,.,TRBJ2-3,CASSIHTDTQYF,TGTGCCAGTAGTATTCACACAGATACGCAGTATTTT
TRBV15,12,.,.,TRBJ2-1,CATSRDGREQFF,TGTGCCACCAGCAGAGATGGCCGTGAGCAGTTCTTC
TRBV5-1,14,.,.,TRBJ1-3,CASSSGQPGSTIYF,TGCGCCAGCAGTTCCGGACAGCCGGGGAGCACCATATATTTT
TRBV11-3,14,once,.,TRBJ2-3,CASSLTGSTDTQYF,TGTGCCAGCAGCTTAACGGGGAGCACAGATACGCAGTATTTT
TRBV5-1,14,.,TRBD2,TRBJ2-1,CASSFREGIFEQFF,TGCGCCAGCAGCTTTCGGGAGGGCATATTTGAGCAGTTCTTC
TRBV2,15,once,.,TRBJ2-3,CASSENGRGPDTQYF,TGTGCCAGCAGTGAAAATGGGCGGGGCCCAGATACGCAGTATTTT
TRBV5-1,16,once,TRBD1,TRBJ1-4,CASRHFTGGSGEKLFF,TGCGCCAGCAGACATTTCACAGGGGGCTCCGGGGAAAAACTGTTTTTT
TRBV6-4,14,.,TRBD2,TRBJ2-2,CASKREGPAGELFF,TGTGCCAGCAAGCGGGAGGGCCCCGCCGGGGAGCTGTTTTTT
TRBV7-8,13,.,.,TRBJ1-2,CASSLFGASGYTF,TGTGCCAGCAGCTTATTCGGAGCGAGTGGCTACACCTTC
TRBV10-3,15,.,TRBD2,TRBJ2-1,CAISENVGGRGEQFF,TGTGCCATCAGTGAGAATGTGGGAGGGCGCGGTGAGCAGTTCTTC
TRBV19,14,.,.,TRBJ1-2,CASSIQRAEYGYTF,TGTGCCAGTAGTATACAGAGGGCAGAGTATGGCTACACCTTC
TRBV5-5,16,.,TRBD1,TRBJ2-7,CASSLAPRTGGYEQYF,TGTGCCAGCAGCTTGGCGCCCCGGACAGGGGGCTACGAGCAGTACTTC
TRBV6-4,13,.,TRBD1,TRBJ1-1,CASSRTGNTEAFF,TGTGCCAGCAGCCGGACAGGGAACACTGAAGCTTTCTTT
TRBV14,14,few,.,TRBJ1-5,CASSQGPGNQPQHF,TGTGCCAGCAGCCAAGGCCCGGGCAATCAGCCCCAGCATTTT
TRBV5-1,16,.,TRBD2,TRBJ2-2,CASSPRLALNTGELFF,TGCGCCAGCAGCCCGAGACTAGCGCTCAACACCGGGGAGCTGTTTTTT
TRBV11-2,16,.,TRBD2,TRBJ2-7,CASSLEGLAGAYEQYF,TGTGCCAGCAGCTTAGAGGGACTAGCGGGGGCCTACGAGCAGTACTTC
TRBV7-3,15,.,.,TRBJ2-2,CASSLSVGTLQELFF,TGTGCCAGCAGCTTATCTGTCGGGACTCTCCAGGAGCTGTTTTTT
TRBV5-5,14,.,.,TRBJ1-2,CASSWLEGDYGYTF,TGTGCCAGCAGCTGGCTCGAGGGAGACTATGGCTACACCTTC